Below, one TCR beta chain is given with its context. These data are taken from a study of blood T cell repertoires in COVID-19. The CDR3 runs to 15 residues. Per germline, CDR1 LGHDT and CDR2 YNNKEL (reference sequence). V lost 1 base to trimming and J lost 0 bases, with 10 bases between them. In the original processing: How many nucleated cells were present was estimated from reference gene primer amplification. TCRdb keeps only in-frame clones here, not all; method: immunoSEQ multiplex PCR. D and trimming were read from the DNA, whereas the V and J calls and clone size are those reported in that table. This sample has about 340,000 clones, with approximately 86% found just once.

Source material: PBMCs or T cells enriched from blood (not recorded which). The sequence was collected from a middle-aged woman with acute COVID-19. The chain has TRBV3-1 (or the pseudogene TRBV3-2) and TRBJ2-7; the D gene is possibly TRBD2 (5 bases). CDR3 bases: TGTGCCAGCAGCCAAGGCTTGGGGAGCTCCTACGAGCAGTACTTC. Encoded protein: CASSQGLGSSYEQYF.